This TCR beta chain was sequenced during a study of blood T cell repertoires in COVID-19. Overall study: Researchers got acute and convalescent COVID-19 samples from the United States, Italy and Spain.

Assay used: immunoSEQ multiplex PCR; TCRdb lists only in-frame clones, some missing. The sample consists of around 270,000 clones, approximately 89% of them appearing once. Enrollees, 18 to 89 years old, lived in 24 US areas. Within 2 weeks of study entry, exposed participants had contacted a PCR-confirmed or clinician-diagnosed COVID-19 case. The CDR3 spans 16 residues. V gave up 9 bases and J gave up 8 bases, with 28 bases separating them. This chain links TRBV23-1 with TRBJ1-2, with D possibly being TRBD1 (5 bases). TRBV23-1 is recorded as an ORF, its role being uncertain. This TCR was recovered from a woman in her thirties or forties who had been exposed to COVID-19. The material sequenced was PBMCs or T cells enriched from blood (not recorded which). CDR3 DNA: TGCGCCAGTCCGTTCGTTCTATTCGGACAAAAAGGGGGCTACACCTTC. This sequence encodes CASPFVLFGQKGGYTF.